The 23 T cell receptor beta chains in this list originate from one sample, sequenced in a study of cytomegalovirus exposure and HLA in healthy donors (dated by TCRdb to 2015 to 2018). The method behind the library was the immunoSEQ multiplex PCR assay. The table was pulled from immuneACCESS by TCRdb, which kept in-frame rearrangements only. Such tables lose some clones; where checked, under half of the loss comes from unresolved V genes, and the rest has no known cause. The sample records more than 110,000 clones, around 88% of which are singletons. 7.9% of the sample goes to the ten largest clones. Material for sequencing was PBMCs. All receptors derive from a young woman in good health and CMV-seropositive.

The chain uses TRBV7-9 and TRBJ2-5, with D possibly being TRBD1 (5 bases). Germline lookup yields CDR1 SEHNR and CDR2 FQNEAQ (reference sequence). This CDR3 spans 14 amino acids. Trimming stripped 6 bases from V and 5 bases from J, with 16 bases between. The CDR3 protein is CASSPPDILETQYF. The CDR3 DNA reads TGTGCCAGCAGTCCTCCGGACATATTGGAGACCCAGTACTTC. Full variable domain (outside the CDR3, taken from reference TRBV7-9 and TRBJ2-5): DTGVSQNPRHKITKRGQNVTFRCDPISEHNRLYWYRQTLGQGPEFLTYFQNEAQLEKSRLLSDRFSAERPKGSFSTLEIQRTEQGDSAMYLCASSPPDILETQYFGPGTRLLVL.

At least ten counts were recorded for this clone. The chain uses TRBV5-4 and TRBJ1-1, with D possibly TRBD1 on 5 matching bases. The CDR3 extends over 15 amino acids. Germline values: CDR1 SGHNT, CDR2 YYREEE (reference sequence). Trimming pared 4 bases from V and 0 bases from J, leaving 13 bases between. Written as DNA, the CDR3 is TGTGCCAGCAGCGCCAAGGGGAACATGAACACTGAAGCTTTCTTT. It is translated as CASSAKGNMNTEAFF.

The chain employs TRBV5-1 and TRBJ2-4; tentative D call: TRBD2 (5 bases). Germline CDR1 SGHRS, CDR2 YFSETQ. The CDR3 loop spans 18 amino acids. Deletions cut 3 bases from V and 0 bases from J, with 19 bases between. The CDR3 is CASSSQPLSGIAKNIQYF. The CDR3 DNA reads TGCGCCAGCAGCTCCCAACCCTTATCGGGGATAGCCAAAAACATTCAGTACTTC. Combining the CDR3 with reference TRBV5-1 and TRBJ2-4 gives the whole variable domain KAGVTQTPRYLIKTRGQQVTLSCSPISGHRSVSWYQQTPGQGLQFLFEYFSETQRNKGNFPGRFSGRQFSNSRSEMNVSTLELGDSALYLCASSSQPLSGIAKNIQYFGAGTRLSVL.

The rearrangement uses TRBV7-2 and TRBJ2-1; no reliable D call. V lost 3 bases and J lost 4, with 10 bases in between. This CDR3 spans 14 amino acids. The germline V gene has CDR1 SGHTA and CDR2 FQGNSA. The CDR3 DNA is TGTGCCAGCAGCTTTCGGCAGGAATACAATGAGCAGTTCTTC. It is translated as CASSFRQEYNEQFF.

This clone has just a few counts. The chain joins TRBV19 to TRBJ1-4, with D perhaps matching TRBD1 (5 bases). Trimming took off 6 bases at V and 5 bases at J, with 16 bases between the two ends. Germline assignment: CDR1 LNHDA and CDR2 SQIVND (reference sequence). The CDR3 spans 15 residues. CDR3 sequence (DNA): TGTGCCAGTAGACCCCCAGGGAGGAGGAATGAAAAACTGTTTTTT. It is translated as CASRPPGRRNEKLFF.

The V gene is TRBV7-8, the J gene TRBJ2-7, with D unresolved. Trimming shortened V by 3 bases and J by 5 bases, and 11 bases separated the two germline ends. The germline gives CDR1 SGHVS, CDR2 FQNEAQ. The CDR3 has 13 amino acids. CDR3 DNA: TGTGCCAGCAGCTTTGGGCCTTCCCACGAGCAGTACTTC. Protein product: CASSFGPSHEQYF.

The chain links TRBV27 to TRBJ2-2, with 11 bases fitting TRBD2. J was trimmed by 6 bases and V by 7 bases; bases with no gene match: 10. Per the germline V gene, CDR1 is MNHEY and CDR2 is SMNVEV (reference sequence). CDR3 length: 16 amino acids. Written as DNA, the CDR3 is TGTGCCAGCACTCTCTTGGGACTAGCGGCCGCCGGGGAGCTGTTTTTT. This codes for CASTLLGLAAAGELFF.

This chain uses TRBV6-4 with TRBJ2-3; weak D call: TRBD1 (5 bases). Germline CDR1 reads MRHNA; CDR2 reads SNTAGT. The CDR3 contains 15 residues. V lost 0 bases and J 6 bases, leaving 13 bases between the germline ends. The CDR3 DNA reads TGTGCCAGCAGTGACTCCGTAGGGGTATTTGATACGCAGTATTTT. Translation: CASSDSVGVFDTQYF.

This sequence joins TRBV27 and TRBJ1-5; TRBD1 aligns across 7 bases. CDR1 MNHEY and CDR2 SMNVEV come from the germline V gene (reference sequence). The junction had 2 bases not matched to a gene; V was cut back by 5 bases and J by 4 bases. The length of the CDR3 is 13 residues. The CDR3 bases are TGTGCCAGCAGTCCACAGGGGAATCAGCCCCAGCATTTT. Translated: CASSPQGNQPQHF.

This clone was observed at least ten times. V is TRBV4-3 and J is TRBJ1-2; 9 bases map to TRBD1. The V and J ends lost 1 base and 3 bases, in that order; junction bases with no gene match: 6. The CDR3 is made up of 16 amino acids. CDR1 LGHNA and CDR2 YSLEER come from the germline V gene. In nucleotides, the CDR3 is TGCGCCAGCAGCCAAGGATTTGGACAGGGGTACTATGGCTACACCTTC. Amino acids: CASSQGFGQGYYGYTF.

The DNA of the CDR3 is TGTGCCAGCAGTGTAGGTTTCAGCGGGGGGGCTTTCACCGGGGAGCTGTTTTTT. This translates into CASSVGFSGGAFTGELFF. The chain joins TRBV2 to TRBJ2-2; 10 bases map to TRBD2. V shed 4 bases, J shed 4 bases, and the junction held 12 bases outside the gene matches. This CDR3 spans 18 amino acids. The germline CDR1 and CDR2 sequences are SNHLY and FYNNEI.

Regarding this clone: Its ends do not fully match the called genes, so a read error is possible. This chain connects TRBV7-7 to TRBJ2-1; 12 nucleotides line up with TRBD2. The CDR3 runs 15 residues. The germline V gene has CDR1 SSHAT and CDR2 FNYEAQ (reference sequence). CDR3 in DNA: TGTGCTAGCAGCGACGGACTAGCGGGGAGCGATGAGCAGTTCTTC. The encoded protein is CASSDGLAGSDEQFF. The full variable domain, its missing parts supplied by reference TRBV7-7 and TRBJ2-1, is GAGVSQSPRYKVTKRGQDVTLRCDPISSHATLYWYQQALGQGPEFLTYFNYEAQPDKSGLPSDRFSAERPEGSISTLTIQRTEQRDSAMYRCASSDGLAGSDEQFFGPGTRLTVL.

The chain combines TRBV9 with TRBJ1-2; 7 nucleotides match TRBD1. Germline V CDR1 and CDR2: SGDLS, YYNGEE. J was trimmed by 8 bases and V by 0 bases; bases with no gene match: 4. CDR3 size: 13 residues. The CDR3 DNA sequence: TGTGCCAGCAGCGTAGGACAGGGTGGCGGCTACACCTTC. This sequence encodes CASSVGQGGGYTF. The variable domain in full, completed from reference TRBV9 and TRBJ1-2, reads DSGVTQTPKHLITATGQRVTLRCSPRSGDLSVYWYQQSLDQGLQFLIQYYNGEERAKGNILERFSAQQFPDLHSELNLSSLELGDSALYFCASSVGQGGGYTFGSGTRLTVV.

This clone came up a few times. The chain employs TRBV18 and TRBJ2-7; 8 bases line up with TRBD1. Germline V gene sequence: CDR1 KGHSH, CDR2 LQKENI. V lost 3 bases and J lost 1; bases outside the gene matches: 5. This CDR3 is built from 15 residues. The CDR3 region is CASSPQGQASYEQYF. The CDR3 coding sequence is TGTGCCAGCTCACCGCAGGGACAGGCGTCCTACGAGCAGTACTTC.

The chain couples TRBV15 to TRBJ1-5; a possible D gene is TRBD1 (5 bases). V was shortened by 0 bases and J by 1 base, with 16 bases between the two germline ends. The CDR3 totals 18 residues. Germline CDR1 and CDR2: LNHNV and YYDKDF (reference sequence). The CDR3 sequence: CATSRDIGGIGSNQPQHF. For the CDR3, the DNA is TGTGCCACCAGCAGAGATATCGGGGGGATTGGGAGCAATCAGCCCCAGCATTTT.

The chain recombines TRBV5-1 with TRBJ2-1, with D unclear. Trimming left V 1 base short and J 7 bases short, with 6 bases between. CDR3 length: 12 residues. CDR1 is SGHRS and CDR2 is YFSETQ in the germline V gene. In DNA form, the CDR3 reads TGCGCCAGCAGCTTGCAGGATAATGAGCAGTTCTTC. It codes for CASSLQDNEQFF.

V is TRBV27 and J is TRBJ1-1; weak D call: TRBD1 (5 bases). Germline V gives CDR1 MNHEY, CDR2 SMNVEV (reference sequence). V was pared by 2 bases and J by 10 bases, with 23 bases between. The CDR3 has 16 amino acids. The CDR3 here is CASSLAAGSHIRGAFF. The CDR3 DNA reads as TGTGCCAGCAGTTTAGCGGCAGGGTCCCATATAAGAGGAGCTTTCTTT.

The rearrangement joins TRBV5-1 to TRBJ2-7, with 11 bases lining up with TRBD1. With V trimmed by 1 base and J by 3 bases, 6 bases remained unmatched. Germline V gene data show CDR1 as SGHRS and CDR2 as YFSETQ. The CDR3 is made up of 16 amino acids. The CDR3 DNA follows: TGCGCCAGCAGCTTGCTGGGGACAGGGGGAGGCTACGAGCAGTACTTC. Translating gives CASSLLGTGGGYEQYF.

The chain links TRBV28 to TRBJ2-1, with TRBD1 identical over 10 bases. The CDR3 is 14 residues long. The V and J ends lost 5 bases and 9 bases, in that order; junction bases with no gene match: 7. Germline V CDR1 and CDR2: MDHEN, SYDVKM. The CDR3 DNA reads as TGTGCCAGCAGTGGCGGGACAGGGGTGATTGAGCAGTTCTTC. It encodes CASSGGTGVIEQFF.

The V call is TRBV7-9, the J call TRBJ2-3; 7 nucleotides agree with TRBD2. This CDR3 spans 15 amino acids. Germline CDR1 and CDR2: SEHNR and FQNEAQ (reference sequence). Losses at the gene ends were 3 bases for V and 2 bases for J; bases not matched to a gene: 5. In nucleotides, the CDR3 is TGTGCCAGCAGCTTCCATAGCGGGTCCACAGATACGCAGTATTTT. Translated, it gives CASSFHSGSTDTQYF. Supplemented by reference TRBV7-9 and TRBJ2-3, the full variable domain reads DTGVSQNPRHKITKRGQNVTFRCDPISEHNRLYWYRQTLGQGPEFLTYFQNEAQLEKSRLLSDRFSAERPKGSFSTLEIQRTEQGDSAMYLCASSFHSGSTDTQYFGPGTRLTVL.

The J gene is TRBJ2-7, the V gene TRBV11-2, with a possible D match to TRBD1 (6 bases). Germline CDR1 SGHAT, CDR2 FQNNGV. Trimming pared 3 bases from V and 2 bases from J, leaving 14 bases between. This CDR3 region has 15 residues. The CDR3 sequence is CASSLTGEDPYEQYF. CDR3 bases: TGTGCCAGCAGCTTGACAGGTGAGGATCCCTACGAGCAGTACTTC.

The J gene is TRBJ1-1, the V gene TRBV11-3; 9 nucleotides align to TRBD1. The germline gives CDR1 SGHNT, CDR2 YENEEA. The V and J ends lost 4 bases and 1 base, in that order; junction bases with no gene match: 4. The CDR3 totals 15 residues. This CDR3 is CASSSPGQGNTEAFF. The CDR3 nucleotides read TGTGCCAGCAGCTCACCGGGACAGGGGAACACTGAAGCTTTCTTT. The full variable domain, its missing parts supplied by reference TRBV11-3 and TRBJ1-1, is EAGVVQSPRYKIIEKKQPVAFWCNPISGHNTLYWYLQNLGQGPELLIRYENEEAVDDSQLPKDRFSAERLKGVDSTLKIQPAELGDSAVYLCASSSPGQGNTEAFFGQGTRLTVV.

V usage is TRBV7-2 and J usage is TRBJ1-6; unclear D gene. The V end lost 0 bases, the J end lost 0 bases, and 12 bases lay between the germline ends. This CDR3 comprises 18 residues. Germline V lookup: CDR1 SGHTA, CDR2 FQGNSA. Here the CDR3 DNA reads TGTGCCAGCAGCTTAGCGCTGGGCAGTAGCTCCTATAATTCACCCCTCCACTTT. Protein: CASSLALGSSSYNSPLHF.